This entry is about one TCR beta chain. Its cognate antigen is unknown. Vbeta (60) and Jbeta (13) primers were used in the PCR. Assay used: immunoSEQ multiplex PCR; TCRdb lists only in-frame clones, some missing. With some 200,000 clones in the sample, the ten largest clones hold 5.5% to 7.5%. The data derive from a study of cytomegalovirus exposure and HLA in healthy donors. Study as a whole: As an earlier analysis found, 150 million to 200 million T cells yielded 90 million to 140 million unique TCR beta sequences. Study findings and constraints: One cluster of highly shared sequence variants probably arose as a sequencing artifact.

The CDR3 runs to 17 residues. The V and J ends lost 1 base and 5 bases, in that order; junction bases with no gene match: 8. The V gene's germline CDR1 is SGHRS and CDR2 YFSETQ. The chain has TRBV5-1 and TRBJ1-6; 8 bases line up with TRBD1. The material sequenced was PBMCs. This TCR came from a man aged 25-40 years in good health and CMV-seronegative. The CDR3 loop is CASSLSRQGTNNSPLHF. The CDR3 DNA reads TGCGCCAGCAGCTTGTCCCGACAGGGGACGAATAATTCACCCCTCCACTTT.